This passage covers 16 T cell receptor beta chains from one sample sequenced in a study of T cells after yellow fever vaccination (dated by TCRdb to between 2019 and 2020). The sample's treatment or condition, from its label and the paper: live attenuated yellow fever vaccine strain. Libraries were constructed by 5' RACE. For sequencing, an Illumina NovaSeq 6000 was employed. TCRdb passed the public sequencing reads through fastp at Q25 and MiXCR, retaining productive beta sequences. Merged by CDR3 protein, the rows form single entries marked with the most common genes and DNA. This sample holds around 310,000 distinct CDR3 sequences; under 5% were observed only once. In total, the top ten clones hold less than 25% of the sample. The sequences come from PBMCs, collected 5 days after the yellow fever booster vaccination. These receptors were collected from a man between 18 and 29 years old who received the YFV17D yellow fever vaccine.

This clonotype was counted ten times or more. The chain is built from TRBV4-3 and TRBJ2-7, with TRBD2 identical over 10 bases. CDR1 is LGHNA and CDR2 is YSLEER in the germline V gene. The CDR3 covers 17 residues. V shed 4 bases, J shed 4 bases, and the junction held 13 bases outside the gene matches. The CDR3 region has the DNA TGCGCCAGCAGCCCAAGCCCGGGGGGGACTAGCGTTTACGAGCAGTACTTC. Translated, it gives CASSPSPGGTSVYEQYF.

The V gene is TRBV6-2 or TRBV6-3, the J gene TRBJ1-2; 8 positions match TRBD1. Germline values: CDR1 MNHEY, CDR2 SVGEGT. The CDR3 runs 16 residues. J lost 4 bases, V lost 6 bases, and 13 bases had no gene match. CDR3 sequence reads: CASRPDRGTVSYGYTF. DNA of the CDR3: TGTGCCAGCAGGCCCGACAGGGGCACAGTTTCCTATGGCTACACCTTC.

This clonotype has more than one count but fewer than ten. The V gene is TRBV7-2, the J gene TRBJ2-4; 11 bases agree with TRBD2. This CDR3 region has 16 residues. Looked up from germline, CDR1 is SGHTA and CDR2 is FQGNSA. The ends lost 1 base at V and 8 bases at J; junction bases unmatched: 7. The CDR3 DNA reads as TGTGCCAGCAGCTTAGGATTTAGCGGGGGGGCCGACATTCAGTACTTC. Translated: CASSLGFSGGADIQYF.

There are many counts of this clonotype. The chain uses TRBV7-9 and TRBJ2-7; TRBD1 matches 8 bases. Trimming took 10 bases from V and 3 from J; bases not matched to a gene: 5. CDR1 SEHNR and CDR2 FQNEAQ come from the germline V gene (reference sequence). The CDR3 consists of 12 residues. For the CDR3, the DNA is TGTGCCACGGGACAGGAACACTACGAGCAGTACTTC. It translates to CATGQEHYEQYF.

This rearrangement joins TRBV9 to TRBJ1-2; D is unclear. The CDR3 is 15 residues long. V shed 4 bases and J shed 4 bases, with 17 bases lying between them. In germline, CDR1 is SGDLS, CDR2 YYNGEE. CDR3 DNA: TGTGCCAGCAGCCTGGAAGTTGGAGAGGTCTATGGCTACACCTTC. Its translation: CASSLEVGEVYGYTF.

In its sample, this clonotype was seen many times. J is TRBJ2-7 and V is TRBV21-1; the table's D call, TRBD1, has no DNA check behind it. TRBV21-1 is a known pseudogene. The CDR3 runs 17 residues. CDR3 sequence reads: CASSVSGTGLFNCEQYV. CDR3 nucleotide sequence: TGTGCCAGCAGCGTGTCCGGGACAGGGCTTTTTAATTGCGAGCAGTACGTC.

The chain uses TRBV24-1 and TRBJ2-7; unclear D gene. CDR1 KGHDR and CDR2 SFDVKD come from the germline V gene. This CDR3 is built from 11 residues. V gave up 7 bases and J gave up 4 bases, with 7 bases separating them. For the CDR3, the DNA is TGTGCCACCAGGTTGGGTTACGAGCAGTACGTC. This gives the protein CATRLGYEQYV.

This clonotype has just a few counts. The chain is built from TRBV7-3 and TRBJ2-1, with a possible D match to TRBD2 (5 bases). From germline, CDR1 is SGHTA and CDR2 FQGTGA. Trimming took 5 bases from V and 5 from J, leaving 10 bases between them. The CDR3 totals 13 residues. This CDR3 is CASSVDGNNEQFF. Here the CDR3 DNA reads TGTGCCAGCAGCGTGGACGGGAACAATGAGCAGTTCTTC.

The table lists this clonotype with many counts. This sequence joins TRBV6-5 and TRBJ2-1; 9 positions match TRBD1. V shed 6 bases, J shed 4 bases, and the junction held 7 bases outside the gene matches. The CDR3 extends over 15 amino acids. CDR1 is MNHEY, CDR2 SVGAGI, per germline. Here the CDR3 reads CASSPTGGAYNEQFF. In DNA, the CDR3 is TGTGCCAGCAGCCCCACAGGGGGCGCGTACAATGAGCAGTTCTTC.

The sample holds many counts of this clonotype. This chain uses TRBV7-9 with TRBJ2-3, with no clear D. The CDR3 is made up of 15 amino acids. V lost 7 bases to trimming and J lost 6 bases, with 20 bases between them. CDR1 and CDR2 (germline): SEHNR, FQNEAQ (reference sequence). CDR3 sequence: CASKSAVSVRDTQYF. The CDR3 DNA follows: TGTGCCAGCAAATCGGCCGTCTCAGTGAGGGATACGCAGTATTTT.

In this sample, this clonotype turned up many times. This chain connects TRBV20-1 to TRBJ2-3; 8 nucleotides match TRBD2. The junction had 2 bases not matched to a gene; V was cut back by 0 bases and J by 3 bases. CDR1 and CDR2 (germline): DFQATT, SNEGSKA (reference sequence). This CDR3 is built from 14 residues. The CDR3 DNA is TGCAGTGCTAGAGATCGGGAGGGTACAGATACGCAGTATTTT. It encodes CSARDREGTDTQYF.

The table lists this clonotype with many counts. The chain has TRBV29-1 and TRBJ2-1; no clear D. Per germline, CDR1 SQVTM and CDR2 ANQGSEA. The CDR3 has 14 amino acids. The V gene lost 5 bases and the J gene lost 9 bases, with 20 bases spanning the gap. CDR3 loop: CSVKGRFDLSEQFF. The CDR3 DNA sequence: TGCAGCGTTAAAGGCAGGTTCGACTTGAGTGAGCAGTTCTTC.

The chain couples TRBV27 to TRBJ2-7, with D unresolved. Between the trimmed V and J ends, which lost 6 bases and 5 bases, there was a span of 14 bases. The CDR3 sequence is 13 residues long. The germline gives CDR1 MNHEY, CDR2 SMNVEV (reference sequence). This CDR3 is CASSRQPRDEQYF. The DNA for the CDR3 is TGTGCCAGCAGCCGGCAGCCCAGAGACGAGCAGTACTTC.

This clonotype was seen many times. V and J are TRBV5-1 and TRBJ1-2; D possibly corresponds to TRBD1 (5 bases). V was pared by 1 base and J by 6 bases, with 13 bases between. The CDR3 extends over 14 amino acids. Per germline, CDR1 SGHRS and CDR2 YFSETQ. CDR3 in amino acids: CASSLRQGGDGYTF. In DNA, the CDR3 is TGCGCCAGCAGCTTGAGGCAGGGCGGCGATGGCTACACCTTC.

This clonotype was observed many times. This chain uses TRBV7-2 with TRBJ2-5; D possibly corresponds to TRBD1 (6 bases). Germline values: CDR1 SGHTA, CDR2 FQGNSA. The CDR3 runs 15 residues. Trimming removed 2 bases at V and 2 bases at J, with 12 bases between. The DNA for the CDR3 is TGTGCCAGCAGCTTACGATGGGACATTCAAGAGACCCAGTACTTC. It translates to CASSLRWDIQETQYF.

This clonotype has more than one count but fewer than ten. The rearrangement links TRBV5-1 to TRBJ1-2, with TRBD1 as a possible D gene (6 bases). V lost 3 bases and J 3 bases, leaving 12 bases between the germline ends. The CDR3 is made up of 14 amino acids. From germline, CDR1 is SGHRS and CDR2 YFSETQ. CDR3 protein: CASSSQGPDYGYTF. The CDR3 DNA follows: TGCGCCAGCAGCTCACAGGGACCTGACTATGGCTACACCTTC.